This entry lists 18 T cell receptor beta chains sequenced from one sample in a study of cytomegalovirus exposure and HLA in healthy donors. PCR involved 60 Vbeta and 13 Jbeta primers. TCRdb's table, derived via immunoSEQ multiplex PCR, lists solely in-frame clones and lacks some. Of around 130,000 clones listed, roughly 69% are singletons. Sample: PBMCs. Source of these receptors: a human donor in good health.

The chain has TRBV7-8 and TRBJ2-1; D perhaps matches TRBD2 (5 bases). Trimming took off 5 bases at V and 6 bases at J, with 17 bases between the two ends. Germline loops: CDR1 SGHVS, CDR2 FQNEAQ. The CDR3 consists of 15 residues. The CDR3 sequence: CASSTSGGLGNEQFF. The CDR3 DNA is TGTGCCAGCAGCACCAGCGGCGGCCTCGGCAATGAGCAGTTCTTC.

The gene calls are TRBV28 and TRBJ2-7, with TRBD1 matching over 7 bases. J was trimmed by 4 bases and V by 6 bases; bases with no gene match: 9. Per germline, CDR1 MDHEN and CDR2 SYDVKM. This CDR3 has 14 amino acids. The CDR3 sequence is CASRVSGQRYEQYF. Here the CDR3 DNA reads TGTGCCAGCAGGGTTTCGGGACAGCGATACGAGCAGTACTTC.

The chain links TRBV4-1 to TRBJ2-2, with 8 bases identical to TRBD2. CDR1 and CDR2 (germline): MGHRA, YSYEKL. Trimming at V came to 3 bases and at J to 6 bases, leaving 3 bases not matched to a gene. The CDR3 sequence is 14 residues long. Here the CDR3 reads CASSQVTSAGELFF. CDR3 sequence (DNA): TGCGCCAGCAGCCAGGTGACTAGCGCCGGGGAGCTGTTTTTT.

The V gene is TRBV29-1, the J gene TRBJ2-1; TRBD1 aligns across 9 bases. CDR1 is SQVTM, CDR2 ANQGSEA, per germline. The CDR3 consists of 13 residues. V shed 7 bases, J shed 2 bases, and the junction held 3 bases outside the gene matches. The CDR3 DNA follows: TGCAGCGCGGACAGGGGAACCTACAATGAGCAGTTCTTC. It codes for CSADRGTYNEQFF.

The chain carries TRBV19 and TRBJ2-5, with D possibly matching TRBD2 (6 bases). CDR3 length equals 13 residues. The V gene's germline CDR1 is LNHDA and CDR2 SQIVND (reference sequence). V was trimmed by 6 bases and J by 2 bases, leaving 10 bases between them. CDR3 bases: TGTGCCAGTAGCCGGACTACGCAAGAGACCCAGTACTTC. Encoded protein: CASSRTTQETQYF.

This clone was counted between two and nine times. The chain couples TRBV7-9 to TRBJ2-7, with D possibly being TRBD2 (6 bases). The ends were cut back, 5 bases at V and 4 bases at J, with 12 bases in the middle. CDR1 is SEHNR and CDR2 is FQNEAQ in the germline V gene (reference sequence). The CDR3 is 13 residues long. The CDR3 DNA is TGTGCCAGCAGCCCGGGGACTGTTTACGAGCAGTACTTC. It codes for CASSPGTVYEQYF.

This clone was observed a handful of times. One junction end disagrees with the germline gene, perhaps due to a read error. The chain is built from TRBV5-4 and TRBJ2-2; tentative D call: TRBD2 (6 bases). CDR3 length: 12 residues. CDR1 is SGHNT, CDR2 YYREEE, per germline (reference sequence). CDR3 sequence: CAGSRGTGELFF. The CDR3 region has the DNA TGTGCCGGCAGCCGGGGGACCGGGGAGCTGTTTTTT. Full variable domain (outside the CDR3, taken from reference TRBV5-4 and TRBJ2-2): ETGVTQSPTHLIKTRGQQVTLRCSSQSGHNTVSWYQQALGQGPQFIFQYYREEENGRGNFPPRFSGLQFPNYSSELNVNALELDDSALYLCAGSRGTGELFFGEGSRLTVL.

The chain carries TRBV15 and TRBJ1-3; 7 nucleotides line up with TRBD1. CDR1 is LNHNV and CDR2 is YYDKDF in the germline V gene (reference sequence). The CDR3 spans 15 residues. Germline trimming cut 2 bases from V and 2 bases from J; bases unmatched to any gene: 3. The CDR3 sequence is CATSRQGDPGNTIYF. The CDR3 DNA is TGTGCCACCAGCAGACAGGGGGACCCTGGAAACACCATATATTTT.

This clone appeared a few times. The rearrangement joins TRBV6-1 to TRBJ2-2; TRBD1 matches at 7 bases. Looked up from germline, CDR1 is MNHNS and CDR2 is SASEGT. There are 14 residues in the CDR3. J gave up 5 bases and V 7 bases, and 7 bases lay outside the gene matches. The CDR3 region has the DNA TGTGCCAGCACGACAGGGCCGGGGACCGGGGAGCTGTTTTTT. It translates to CASTTGPGTGELFF.

This rearrangement joins TRBV30 to TRBJ2-1; D remains ambiguous. The CDR3 covers 15 residues. V lost 2 bases to trimming and J lost 3 bases, with 14 bases between them. Germline lookup yields CDR1 GTSNPN and CDR2 SVGIG (reference sequence). The CDR3 is CAWSIDSGGYNEQFF. The CDR3, as DNA: TGTGCCTGGAGTATAGACTCGGGTGGCTACAATGAGCAGTTCTTC.

V usage is TRBV27 and J usage is TRBJ2-7; 11 positions agree with TRBD2. Germline values: CDR1 MNHEY, CDR2 SMNVEV (reference sequence). V lost 7 bases to trimming and J lost 7 bases; unmatched junction nucleotides: 9. The CDR3 is made up of 14 amino acids. The CDR3 region is CASTPLAGDREQYF. CDR3 sequence (DNA): TGTGCCAGCACCCCACTAGCGGGAGACCGAGAGCAGTACTTC.

This chain joins TRBV28 and TRBJ1-5; 9 positions agree with TRBD1. CDR1 MDHEN and CDR2 SYDVKM come from the germline V gene. V trimming: 5 bases; J trimming: 6 bases; junction bases outside the gene matches: 8. This CDR3 is built from 15 residues. CDR3 amino acids: CASSPNRGLSQPQHF. Here the CDR3 DNA reads TGTGCCAGCAGTCCCAACAGGGGGCTTAGTCAGCCCCAGCATTTT.

The chain carries TRBV29-1 and TRBJ1-5; D is perhaps TRBD1 (6 bases). The V end was cut by 7 bases, the J end by 5 bases, with 27 bases between. The CDR3 sequence is 17 residues long. Germline V gene data show CDR1 as SQVTM and CDR2 as ANQGSEA. CDR3 protein: CSARPLLHTGLHQPQHF. CDR3 coding DNA: TGCAGCGCCCGACCTCTACTACATACAGGGTTACATCAGCCCCAGCATTTT.

V usage is TRBV19 and J usage is TRBJ2-1; 7 bases are a match to TRBD2. The CDR3 contains 15 residues. V trimming: 4 bases; J trimming: 1 base; junction bases outside the gene matches: 4. CDR1 and CDR2 from the germline V gene are LNHDA and SQIVND (reference sequence). The CDR3 DNA is TGTGCCAGTAGTACGCGGACTAGATCCTACAATGAGCAGTTCTTC. This translates into CASSTRTRSYNEQFF. Based on the CDR3 plus reference TRBV19 and TRBJ2-1, the full variable domain is DGGITQSPKYLFRKEGQNVTLSCEQNLNHDAMYWYRQDPGQGLRLIYYSQIVNDFQKGDIAEGYSVSREKKESFPLTVTSAQKNPTAFYLCASSTRTRSYNEQFFGPGTRLTVL.

The chain links TRBV27 to TRBJ1-2; 9 positions match TRBD1. Germline assignment: CDR1 MNHEY and CDR2 SMNVEV (reference sequence). The CDR3 is 19 residues long. Trimming took 8 bases from V and 4 from J; bases not matched to a gene: 23. The CDR3 DNA sequence: TGTGCCAGCTCCAGTTTGGGGACAGGGAATGAGGTACGGCCCTATGGCTACACCTTC. Protein product: CASSSLGTGNEVRPYGYTF.

The rearrangement uses TRBV4-2 and TRBJ1-2; 9 bases align to TRBD1. After removal of 3 bases from V and 7 bases from J, the junction contained 15 bases not matched to a gene. CDR3 length equals 17 residues. Germline V gene data show CDR1 as LGHNA and CDR2 as YNFKEQ. This chain's CDR3 is CASSQTHRTGALGGYTF. CDR3 sequence (DNA): TGTGCCAGCAGCCAGACACACCGGACAGGGGCGCTTGGTGGCTACACCTTC.

V gene TRBV7-9 combines with J gene TRBJ2-1; 11 nucleotides align to TRBD2. Germline trimming cut 2 bases from V and 14 bases from J; bases unmatched to any gene: 8. The CDR3 loop spans 14 amino acids. Germline V CDR1 and CDR2: SEHNR, FQNEAQ (reference sequence). The CDR3 coding sequence is TGTGCCAGCAGCTTACTAATATCTAGCGGGAGGAAGTTCTTC. It encodes CASSLLISSGRKFF. The entire variable domain, with the rest obtained from reference TRBV7-9 and TRBJ2-1, is as follows: DTGVSQNPRHKITKRGQNVTFRCDPISEHNRLYWYRQTLGQGPEFLTYFQNEAQLEKSRLLSDRFSAERPKGSFSTLEIQRTEQGDSAMYLCASSLLISSGRKFFGPGTRLTVL.

This clone was counted only a few times. V and J are TRBV19 and TRBJ2-2, with D unresolved. Germline values: CDR1 LNHDA, CDR2 SQIVND (reference sequence). V was cut by 0 bases and J by 2 bases, with 7 bases left in between. The CDR3 is 15 residues long. The CDR3 coding sequence is TGTGCCAGTAGTATAGATACGAGAAACACCGGGGAGCTGTTTTTT. This gives the protein CASSIDTRNTGELFF.